Presented here are 30 T cell receptor beta chains from one specimen sequenced in a study of control samples from healthy donors and cancer patients. The repertoire was sequenced with immunoSEQ multiplex PCR; TCRdb's copy has only in-frame clones and lacks some. The profile shows 150,000 to 200,000 clones, more than 85% of them singletons. The sequenced sample consisted of blood. These receptors all stem from a woman between 40 and 55 years old in good health.

The chain links TRBV11-2 to TRBJ1-1, with 8 bases that match TRBD1. CDR3 size: 14 residues. Unmatched junction bases numbered 8, after V lost 5 bases and J lost 6 bases. Germline V gene data show CDR1 as SGHAT and CDR2 as FQNNGV. The CDR3 loop reads CASSPQGTGAEAFF. DNA of the CDR3: TGTGCCAGCAGCCCGCAAGGGACAGGCGCTGAAGCTTTCTTT.

Only one count was recorded for this clone. This chain uses TRBV6-6 with TRBJ1-2; 7 nucleotides line up with TRBD1. The germline V gene has CDR1 MNHNY and CDR2 SVGAGI (reference sequence). Unmatched junction bases numbered 12, after V lost 2 bases and J lost 6 bases. The CDR3 consists of 16 residues. The CDR3 loop reads CASSYPGTVVSDGYTF. Here the CDR3 DNA reads TGTGCCAGCAGTTACCCGGGGACAGTTGTCTCCGATGGCTACACCTTC.

This chain uses TRBV7-8 with TRBJ1-2, with 8 bases identical to TRBD1. Germline V CDR1 and CDR2: SGHVS, FQNEAQ. There are 16 residues in the CDR3. J was trimmed by 4 bases and V by 0 bases; bases with no gene match: 7. CDR3 in amino acids: CASSLAIGQGGYGYTF. DNA of the CDR3: TGTGCCAGCAGCTTAGCGATAGGACAGGGTGGCTATGGCTACACCTTC.

V gene TRBV7-6 combines with J gene TRBJ2-2; D may match TRBD1 or TRBD2 (6 bases each). Germline CDR1 is SGHVS and CDR2 is FNYEAQ. CDR3 size: 18 residues. V dropped 2 bases and J dropped 3 bases, with 19 bases sitting between them. CDR3 loop: CASSLRGAWGTDTGELFF. The CDR3 nucleotides are TGTGCCAGCAGCTTAAGGGGGGCGTGGGGTACAGACACCGGGGAGCTGTTTTTT.

The rearrangement joins TRBV2 to TRBJ2-3, with D perhaps given as TRBD1 or TRBD2 (5 bases each). V lost 5 bases, J lost 2 bases, and 23 bases lay in between. There are 18 residues in the CDR3. The V gene's germline CDR1 is SNHLY and CDR2 FYNNEI. The DNA for the CDR3 is TGTGCCAGCAGTCTAGAAATGTCGGGGCTCTTACTCACAGATACGCAGTATTTT. This gives the protein CASSLEMSGLLLTDTQYF.

This clone came up a few times. The rearrangement uses TRBV4-1 and TRBJ2-3; D remains ambiguous. The CDR3 length is 17 residues. V was cut by 4 bases and J by 5 bases, with 22 bases left in between. Germline V gene lookup returns CDR1 MGHRA and CDR2 YSYEKL. The chain's CDR3 is CASSPRPQRGDQDTQYF. The CDR3 DNA sequence: TGCGCCAGCAGCCCGAGGCCCCAACGTGGAGATCAAGATACGCAGTATTTT.

The V gene is TRBV3-1 (or the pseudogene TRBV3-2), the J gene TRBJ1-2; D is unresolved. The CDR3 contains 11 residues. Germline CDR1 LGHDT, CDR2 YNNKEL (reference sequence). Trimming took 0 bases from V and 8 from J, leaving 4 bases between them. The CDR3 sequence: CASSQDRGYTF. In nucleotides, the CDR3 is TGTGCCAGCAGCCAAGATAGGGGCTACACCTTC.

The CDR3 reads CASSLVGPGTGELFF. In nucleotides, the CDR3 is TGTGCCAGCAGCTTGGTTGGACCCGGAACCGGGGAGCTGTTTTTT. The V call is TRBV5-5, the J call TRBJ2-2; D gene uncertain. CDR3 length equals 15 residues. The V end lost 0 bases, the J end lost 5 bases, and 11 bases lay between the germline ends. From germline, CDR1 is SGHKS and CDR2 YYEKEE (reference sequence).

The V and J genes are TRBV3-1 (or the pseudogene TRBV3-2) and TRBJ1-1, with D possibly matching TRBD1 (6 bases). CDR3 length: 12 residues. The germline CDR1 and CDR2 sequences are LGHDT and YNNKEL (reference sequence). Trimming cost V 3 bases and J 9 bases, with 11 bases left between them. CDR3 DNA: TGTGCCAGCAGCCACCAATGGGACAAAGCTTTCTTT. This gives the protein CASSHQWDKAFF.

The V gene is TRBV19, the J gene TRBJ1-2, with 9 positions matching TRBD1. Germline CDR1 LNHDA, CDR2 SQIVND (reference sequence). The V and J ends lost 5 bases and 4 bases, in that order; junction bases with no gene match: 8. This CDR3 region has 15 residues. CDR3 residues: CASSPRTGAGYGYTF. The CDR3 nucleotides read TGTGCCAGTAGTCCCCGGACAGGGGCTGGCTATGGCTACACCTTC.

The CDR3 region has the DNA TGCGCCAGCAGCCTCGGACAGCTCATGAACACTGAAGCTTTCTTT. Protein product: CASSLGQLMNTEAFF. The chain links TRBV5-1 to TRBJ1-1, with D possibly matching TRBD1 (6 bases). Germline V CDR1 and CDR2: SGHRS, YFSETQ. The CDR3 is 15 amino acids. Trimming pared 4 bases from V and 0 bases from J, leaving 13 bases between.

V is TRBV4-1 and J is TRBJ2-5; 9 positions agree with TRBD1. CDR3 length equals 15 residues. Losses at the gene ends were 5 bases for V and 5 bases for J; bases not matched to a gene: 9. The germline V gene has CDR1 MGHRA and CDR2 YSYEKL. CDR3 amino acids: CASSARQGVVETQYF. The DNA for the CDR3 is TGCGCCAGCAGCGCACGACAGGGGGTTGTGGAGACCCAGTACTTC.

This clone has at least ten counts. The J gene is TRBJ1-2, the V gene TRBV7-9; D might be TRBD1 (5 bases). Between the trimmed V and J ends, which lost 5 bases and 8 bases, there was a span of 24 bases. This CDR3 has 16 residues. The germline V gene encodes CDR1 SEHNR and CDR2 FQNEAQ (reference sequence). The CDR3 DNA is TGTGCCAGCAGCCCCCTCGCGTCGTCCGGGACTGGAGGCTACACCTTC. It translates to CASSPLASSGTGGYTF.

V usage is TRBV5-1 and J usage is TRBJ1-1, with 7 bases aligning to TRBD1. The CDR3 spans 11 residues. Trimming removed 6 bases from V and 9 bases from J; junction bases left unmatched: 5. Germline V gene lookup returns CDR1 SGHRS and CDR2 YFSETQ. CDR3 protein: CASNTGEKAFF. CDR3 nucleotides: TGCGCCAGCAATACAGGGGAAAAAGCTTTCTTT.

The rearrangement joins TRBV5-6 to TRBJ1-1; 12 bases match TRBD1. This CDR3 comprises 14 residues. V was clipped by 3 bases and J by 4 bases; unmatched bases: 1. Germline assignment: CDR1 SGHDT and CDR2 YYEEEE. This CDR3 reads CASSWDRGPTEAFF. As DNA, the CDR3 is TGTGCCAGCAGCTGGGACAGGGGGCCCACTGAAGCTTTCTTT.

This clone is a singleton in its sample. The genes are TRBV19 and TRBJ1-6; TRBD1 aligns across 10 bases. The CDR3 has 14 amino acids. Germline V gene lookup returns CDR1 LNHDA and CDR2 SQIVND (reference sequence). J gave up 10 bases and V 7 bases, and 7 bases lay outside the gene matches. The CDR3 loop reads CASIPGTGVSPLHF. CDR3 sequence (DNA): TGTGCCAGTATTCCCGGGACAGGGGTGTCACCCCTCCACTTT.

This clone was counted once. Here the CDR3 reads CASSLEAHGELFF. In nucleotides, the CDR3 is TGTGCCAGCAGTTTAGAGGCGCACGGGGAGCTGTTTTTT. The V gene is TRBV12-3 or TRBV12-4, the J gene TRBJ2-2; D is unclear. The CDR3 runs to 13 residues. V was clipped by 1 base and J by 7 bases, with 7 bases between them.

The V call is TRBV4-2, the J call TRBJ1-1; the match to TRBD1 covers 10 bases. Losses at the gene ends were 6 bases for V and 8 bases for J; bases not matched to a gene: 9. The CDR3 loop spans 14 amino acids. The V gene's germline CDR1 is LGHNA and CDR2 YNFKEQ. The CDR3 sequence is CASRQPGQGNEAFF. The DNA for the CDR3 is TGTGCCAGCAGGCAACCGGGACAGGGGAACGAAGCTTTCTTT.

The chain joins TRBV28 to TRBJ2-2; 8 positions match TRBD1. Germline V gene lookup returns CDR1 MDHEN and CDR2 SYDVKM. The CDR3 loop spans 18 amino acids. V trimming: 2 bases; J trimming: 6 bases; junction bases outside the gene matches: 14. The DNA of the CDR3 is TGTGCCAGCAGTTTACCCGCCAGGGGGCTACGAGTCGCCGGGGAGCTGTTTTTT. Its translation: CASSLPARGLRVAGELFF.

This chain connects TRBV10-1 to TRBJ2-2; D unclear. The CDR3 is 13 residues long. V was clipped by 3 bases and J by 5 bases, with 7 bases between them. CDR1 and CDR2 (germline): WNHNN, SYGVQD (reference sequence). DNA of the CDR3: TGCGCCAGCAGTGAAGACGGAACCGGGGAGCTGTTTTTT. Its translation is CASSEDGTGELFF.

On this clone itself: The same CDR3 also results from other DNA sequences found in this sample. The gene calls are TRBV28 and TRBJ2-5, with D unclear. V lost 6 bases and J 4 bases, leaving 6 bases between the germline ends. This CDR3 is 11 amino acids long. Germline loops: CDR1 MDHEN, CDR2 SYDVKM. The CDR3 coding sequence is TGTGCCAGCAGAGGGTCAGAGACCCAGTACTTC. Encoded protein: CASRGSETQYF.

Comment on this clone: Other nucleotide sequences from this sample produce the same CDR3. The chain couples TRBV10-3 to TRBJ1-1; D remains ambiguous. V gave up 2 bases and J gave up 4 bases, with 5 bases separating them. The CDR3 contains 12 residues. Germline lookup yields CDR1 ENHRY and CDR2 SYGVKD. This CDR3 reads CAISEVGTEAFF. CDR3 in DNA: TGTGCCATCAGTGAGGTGGGCACTGAAGCTTTCTTT.

The V gene is TRBV5-6, the J gene TRBJ1-1; tentatively, D is TRBD1 (5 bases). Deletions cut 3 bases from V and 1 base from J, with 13 bases between. CDR1 and CDR2 from the germline V gene are SGHDT and YYEEEE. The CDR3 is 15 amino acids. The CDR3 DNA is TGTGCCAGCAGCTGGGTTGGGGGATCGAACACTGAAGCTTTCTTT. It encodes CASSWVGGSNTEAFF.

This CDR3 is CASSLRWGDEKLFF. DNA for the CDR3: TGTGCCAGCAGCTTGAGGTGGGGGGATGAAAAACTGTTTTTT. This sequence joins TRBV5-5 and TRBJ1-4, with D possibly TRBD1 on 5 matching bases. V was cut by 1 base and J by 6 bases, with 10 bases left in between. The CDR3 is 14 amino acids. Germline V gene sequence: CDR1 SGHKS, CDR2 YYEKEE (reference sequence).

The chain's CDR3 is CASSVPGQGEFF. In nucleotides, the CDR3 is TGTGCCAGTAGTGTTCCGGGACAGGGAGAGTTCTTC. The chain links TRBV19 to TRBJ2-1; 9 positions agree with TRBD1. Germline-derived CDR1 and CDR2 are LNHDA and SQIVND (reference sequence). This CDR3 contains 12 residues. V dropped 5 bases and J dropped 14; count of bases not matched to a gene: 7.

The chain is built from TRBV24-1 and TRBJ1-5, with D tentatively TRBD1 (6 bases). The CDR3 is made up of 14 amino acids. V lost 9 bases and J lost 4, with 15 bases in between. Germline CDR1 reads KGHDR; CDR2 reads SFDVKD. CDR3 loop: CATDHRVGNQPQHF. CDR3 nucleotides: TGTGCCACCGACCACAGGGTCGGTAATCAGCCCCAGCATTTT.

V usage is TRBV3-1 (or the pseudogene TRBV3-2) and J usage is TRBJ2-1; the D gene is possibly TRBD1 (5 bases). This CDR3 spans 15 amino acids. CDR1 is LGHDT, CDR2 YNNKEL, per germline (reference sequence). V was trimmed by 0 bases and J by 4 bases, leaving 10 bases between them. The CDR3 DNA follows: TGTGCCAGCAGCCAAGATGGGGCAGCTTACAATGAGCAGTTCTTC. Protein product: CASSQDGAAYNEQFF.

A remark on this clone: Other DNA sequences of this sample code for an identical CDR3. The chain carries TRBV6-1 and TRBJ2-5; a possible D gene is TRBD2 (5 bases). Per the germline V gene, CDR1 is MNHNS and CDR2 is SASEGT. V was cut by 3 bases and J by 4 bases, with 6 bases left in between. The CDR3 runs to 12 residues. The CDR3 region has the DNA TGTGCCAGCAGTGATCGGGGAGAGACCCAGTACTTC. It translates to CASSDRGETQYF.

This clone was seen once. This sequence joins TRBV5-1 and TRBJ1-6; D not resolved. With 0 bases removed from V and 9 bases from J, the gap between germline ends came to 13 bases. The CDR3 has 15 residues. CDR1 SGHRS and CDR2 YFSETQ come from the germline V gene. The CDR3: CASSLVPGVGSPLHF. The CDR3 region has the DNA TGCGCCAGCAGCTTGGTTCCAGGTGTCGGTTCACCCCTCCACTTT.

The chain is built from TRBV7-9 and TRBJ1-1, with TRBD1 identical over 7 bases. There are 16 residues in the CDR3. Losses at the gene ends were 2 bases for V and 1 base for J; bases not matched to a gene: 7. Per germline, CDR1 SEHNR and CDR2 FQNEAQ (reference sequence). The CDR3 protein is CASSLTPGTANTEAFF. In nucleotides, the CDR3 is TGTGCCAGCAGCTTAACCCCCGGGACAGCGAACACTGAAGCTTTCTTT. Together with reference TRBV7-9 and TRBJ1-1, the CDR3 gives the full variable domain: DTGVSQNPRHKITKRGQNVTFRCDPISEHNRLYWYRQTLGQGPEFLTYFQNEAQLEKSRLLSDRFSAERPKGSFSTLEIQRTEQGDSAMYLCASSLTPGTANTEAFFGQGTRLTVV.